The T cell receptor beta chain described here comes from a study of neurological immune-mediated disorders (dated by TCRdb to about 2019). Context from the whole study: Among the roughly 34 multiple sclerosis patients, relapsing-remitting MS accounted for about 31 and secondary progressive MS accounted for 3. The cohort included approximately 68 subjects: roughly 14 with HAM/TSP, around 34 with multiple sclerosis, and 20 or so healthy controls. Peripheral blood TCR-beta repertoires from HTLV-I-associated myelopathy (HAM/TSP) patients, multiple sclerosis patients and healthy controls were compared by UMI-based sequencing. The approximately 98 TCR-beta libraries included longitudinal samples, technical triplicates and paired sorted CD4+ and CD8+ T-cell subsets alongside PBMC samples.

cDNA was synthesized by template-switch 5'RACE using a primer with a 10-nucleotide random unique molecular identifier that tagged each TCR transcript. Each sequencing run produced over 160 million TCR-beta sequences covering 15-18 subjects. The RNeasy kit was used to extract total RNA. Using the KAPA Real-time Library Amplification kit, TCR-beta VDJ regions were amplified with primers for the TCR constant region and the 5'RACE anchor. A first PCR added sample indexes and Illumina adaptors, after which a second PCR increased the library yield. After purification with Ampure beads, the TCR product of roughly 650 bp was size-selected on a 2% E-gel SizeSelection system. Before pooling, libraries had their quality checked on a Bioanalyzer, their concentration measured with Qubit, and their quantity determined with the Kapa Library Quantification kit. Paired-end 2 x 150 bp sequencing of the libraries was performed on an Illumina HiSeq 2500. To increase sequence diversity, about 23-30% phiX was spiked into each library pool. The published analysis was carried out like this. The UMI-based MiGEC pipeline processed quality-filtered reads and removed over 80% of raw TCR sequences during error correction. IMGT germline references were used for alignment of VDJ genes, and clonotypes were defined by a unique CDR3 amino acid sequence together with V-J genes. VDJtools evaluated clonal expansion, Shannon diversity and CDR3 relatedness (CalcPairwiseDistances, ClusterSamples); CLCbio workbench built phylogenetic trees. A clone was classed as expanded if it had 8 or more unique UMIs, a cutoff based on coefficient-of-variation modelling across technical triplicates. TCRdb reanalyzed the raw reads on its own, using fastp at Q25 for trimming and MiXCR for clone calling, and kept in-frame beta chains. Identical CDR3 proteins give one entry, which carries the most common genes and DNA. The V and J calls were determined by TCRdb, not by the authors. The sample table contains about 95,000 distinct CDR3 sequences; only one count was recorded for 3% to 4% of them. 5% to 6.5% of the sample goes to the ten largest clones.

Unsorted PBMC libraries were generated from 2 million PBMCs stored in RNAlater at -80 °C until RNA extraction. The multiple sclerosis patients were enrolled in a US clinical protocol that used magnetic resonance imaging to evaluate disease progression. Peripheral blood underwent Ficoll-Hypaque density gradient centrifugation to isolate PBMCs, which were then cryopreserved in liquid nitrogen. This clonotype was recorded many times. The antigen it binds to is not known. No qualities accompany the bases; no much larger clone lies one base away. Study-wide conclusions, independent of this receptor: TCR clonal expansion was greatest in HAM/TSP patients and smallest in MS patients, who ranked below even healthy controls. The MS cluster showed no association with clinical or MRI features, and the authors stated that larger cohorts are needed. In a phylogenetic analysis, the repertoires of 18 out of 34 MS patients fell into a single cluster of related CDR3 sequences, pointing to a possible signature at the repertoire level. No identical CDR3 amino acid sequences were found to be shared among expanded clones across subjects, suggesting that TCR-beta repertoires were private in all groups.

Trimming takes 4 bases from V and 2 bases from J, and the germline ends sit 15 bases apart. Its CDR3 holds 16 amino acids, cysteine through phenylalanine. Only the CDR3 region is kept as DNA, spanning 48 bases read in frame from base 1. As encoded in the germline V gene, CDR1 is MDHEN while CDR2 is SYDVKM. The source material was PBMCs. The sequence links TRBV28 to TRBJ1-3; the D gene assignment is ambiguous. This receptor was obtained from a woman aged 18-35 years with multiple sclerosis. For the CDR3, the sequence is CASSSELELAGNTIYF. The sequenced DNA: TGTGCCAGCAGTTCGGAACTAGAGCTAGCTGGAAACACCATATATTTT.